This T cell receptor beta chain comes out of a study of blood T cell repertoires in COVID-19. In the study overall: PBMCs, B-cell-depleted T cells, or T cells were the source of the cDNA or gDNA that made up the material.

Methods used by the authors: Reference gene primer amplification gave estimated nucleated cell counts. Libraries were prepared by immunoSEQ multiplex PCR; TCRdb keeps only in-frame clonotypes and omits some of them. That table is the source of V, J and clone size, and D and trimming were worked out from the DNA. In the table there are roughly 40,000 clones, about 88% of which are singletons. The ends were cut back, 4 bases at V and 3 bases at J, with 19 bases in the middle. The CDR3 totals 16 residues. CDR1 is PRHDT, CDR2 FYEKMQ, per germline (reference sequence). The material sequenced was peripheral blood. This chain connects TRBV13 to TRBJ2-7; D gene uncertain. The clonotype comes from a human donor in a cohort sampled during active COVID-19. This CDR3 is CASSSESGSTRYEQYF. CDR3 bases: TGTGCCAGCAGCTCCGAGTCGGGTAGTACCCGCTACGAGCAGTACTTC.